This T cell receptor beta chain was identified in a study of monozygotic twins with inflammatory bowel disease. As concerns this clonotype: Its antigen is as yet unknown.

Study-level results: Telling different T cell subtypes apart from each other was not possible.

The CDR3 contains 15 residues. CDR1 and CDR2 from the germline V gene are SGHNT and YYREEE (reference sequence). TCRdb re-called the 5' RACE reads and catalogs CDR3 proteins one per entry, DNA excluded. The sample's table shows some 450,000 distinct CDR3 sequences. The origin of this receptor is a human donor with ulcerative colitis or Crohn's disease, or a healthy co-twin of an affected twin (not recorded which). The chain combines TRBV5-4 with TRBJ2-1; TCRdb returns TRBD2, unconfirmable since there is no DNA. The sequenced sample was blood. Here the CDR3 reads CASSSAGNSYNEQFF.